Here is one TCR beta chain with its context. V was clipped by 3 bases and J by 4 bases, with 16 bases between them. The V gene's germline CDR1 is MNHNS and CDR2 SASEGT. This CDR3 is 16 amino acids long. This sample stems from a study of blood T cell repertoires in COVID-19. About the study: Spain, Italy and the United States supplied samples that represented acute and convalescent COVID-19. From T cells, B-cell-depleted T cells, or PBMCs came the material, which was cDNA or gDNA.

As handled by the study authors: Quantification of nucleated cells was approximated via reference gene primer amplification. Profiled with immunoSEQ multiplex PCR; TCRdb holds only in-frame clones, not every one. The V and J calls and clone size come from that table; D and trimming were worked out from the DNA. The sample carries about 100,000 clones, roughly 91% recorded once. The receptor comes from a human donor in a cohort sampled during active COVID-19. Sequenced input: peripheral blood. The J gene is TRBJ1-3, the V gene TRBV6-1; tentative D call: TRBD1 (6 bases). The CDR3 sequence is CASSDVQGLRGNTIYF. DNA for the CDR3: TGTGCCAGCAGTGATGTTCAGGGGTTGAGGGGAAACACCATATATTTT.